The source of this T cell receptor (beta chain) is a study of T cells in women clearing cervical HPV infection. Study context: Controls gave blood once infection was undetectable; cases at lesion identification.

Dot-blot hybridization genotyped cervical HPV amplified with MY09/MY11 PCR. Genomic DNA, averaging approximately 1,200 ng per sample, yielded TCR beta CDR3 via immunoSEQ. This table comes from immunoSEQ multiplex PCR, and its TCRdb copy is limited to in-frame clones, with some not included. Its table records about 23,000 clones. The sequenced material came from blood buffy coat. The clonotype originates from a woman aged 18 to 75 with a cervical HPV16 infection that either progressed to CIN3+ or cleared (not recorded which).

The chain's CDR3 is CASSPTVSNYGYTF. The part of the CDR3 DNA that was read is TGTGCCAGCTCACCGACAGTCTCTAACTATGGC. The rearrangement links TRBV18 to TRBJ1-2; TRBD1 might be the D (5 bases). The sequence runs out 3 residues before the end of the CDR3; the remainder is reconstructed from the germline J gene. CDR1 is KGHSH, CDR2 LQKENI, per germline. The CDR3 has 14 residues. With 3 bases removed from V and 0 bases from J, the gap between germline ends came to 8 bases.